This TCR beta chain was obtained from a study of T-cell memory formation after mild COVID-19. General study points: Some responding clones appeared in pre-infection memory, suggesting cross-reactive memory joined. A balance of CD4 and CD8 characterized clones contracting day 15 to 85, whereas later expanders leaned CD4+. CD8+ contracting clones occupied EMRA, while CD4+ ones occupied mainly CM and EM.

A 5'RACE reaction primed in the constant segment made cDNA libraries of TCR alpha and TCR beta, and these carried sample barcodes and UMIs. One entry per CDR3 protein, called by TCRdb with MiXCR from the 5' RACE reads. The data show 250,000 to 400,000 distinct CDR3 sequences, about 13% seen once. Trimming pared 3 bases from V and 0 bases from J, leaving 3 bases between. This CDR3 has 12 amino acids. Germline CDR1 reads LGHNT; CDR2 reads FRNRAP. For this clonotype: Its specificity is unknown.

Sequencing was performed on PBMCs or a T cell subset sorted from them (not recorded which). V is TRBV12-5 and J is TRBJ2-7; D is uncertain. The receptor was derived from a man aged 18 to 30 who had mild COVID-19 (a few samples of this study predate the infection). Cell type and time point are not known. The CDR3 loop reads CASGFISYEQYF. CDR3 in DNA: TGTGCTAGTGGTTTTATCTCCTACGAGCAGTACTTC.